This TCR beta chain was identified during a study of cytomegalovirus exposure and HLA in healthy donors. Points from the study as a whole: Among TCR beta chains of equal frequency, HLA-associated ones were more clonally expanded in a later analysis. Later on, a genetic analysis was performed. It linked a missense variant in DCLRE1C with V- and J-gene trimming of TCR beta. Among CMV-associated TCR beta chains, most appeared HLA-restricted in a later analysis.

Germline CDR1 MNHNY, CDR2 SVGAGI (reference sequence). The CDR3 contains 15 residues. V dropped 2 bases and J dropped 1 base, with 8 bases sitting between them. PCR involved 60 Vbeta and 13 Jbeta primers. Produced via immunoSEQ multiplex PCR; TCRdb's table is partial and in-frame only. The data show about 78,000 clones, about 64% seen once. A few counts support this clone. Its antigen is not known. This clonotype originated in a man younger than 45 in good health and CMV-seropositive. The specimen sequenced was PBMCs. This chain joins TRBV6-6 and TRBJ1-4; D uncertain. The CDR3 DNA reads as TGTGCCAGCAGTTACGCGCCGGGAACTAATGAAAAACTGTTTTTT. This gives the protein CASSYAPGTNEKLFF.